The 22 T cell receptor beta chains given below trace back to one sample, sequenced in a study of blood T cell repertoires in COVID-19. Here immunoSEQ multiplex PCR was the method, and the copy in TCRdb shows in-frame clones only, minus some. The sample carries about 75,000 clones, about 90% recorded once. Sequenced material: peripheral blood. These TCRs come from a human donor in a cohort sampled during active COVID-19.

This clone was observed once. The J gene is TRBJ1-3, the V gene TRBV5-6; no reliable D call. V was pared by 3 bases and J by 0 bases, with 10 bases between. The germline V gene encodes CDR1 SGHDT and CDR2 YYEEEE. The CDR3 consists of 15 residues. CDR3 nucleotides: TGTGCCAGCAGCTACCCGGGGAGCTCTGGAAACACCATATATTTT. It yields the protein CASSYPGSSGNTIYF.

V and J are TRBV5-8 and TRBJ2-1, with 10 bases fitting TRBD2. Losses at the gene ends were 3 bases for V and 1 base for J; bases not matched to a gene: 10. CDR1 is SGHTS and CDR2 is YDEGEE in the germline V gene. This CDR3 contains 18 residues. For the CDR3, the DNA is TGTGCCAGCAGCTCGAGACTACTAGCGGGGAGTTCCTACAATGAGCAGTTCTTC. This translates into CASSSRLLAGSSYNEQFF.

This clone was seen a single time. The chain employs TRBV28 and TRBJ2-5, with D perhaps matching TRBD2 (5 bases). CDR1 is MDHEN and CDR2 is SYDVKM in the germline V gene. Between the trimmed V and J ends, which lost 7 bases and 3 bases, there was a span of 15 bases. The length of the CDR3 is 14 residues. CDR3 protein: CASTTLGAKETQYF. CDR3 bases: TGTGCCAGCACAACACTAGGAGCGAAAGAGACCCAGTACTTC. Full variable domain (missing parts from reference TRBV28 and TRBJ2-5): DVKVTQSSRYLVKRTGEKVFLECVQDMDHENMFWYRQDPGLGLRLIYFSYDVKMKEKGDIPEGYSVSREKKERFSLILESASTNQTSMYLCASTTLGAKETQYFGPGTRLLVL.

This sequence joins TRBV18 and TRBJ1-6; D not certain. CDR3 length: 15 amino acids. The germline V gene has CDR1 KGHSH and CDR2 LQKENI. The V and J ends lost 0 bases and 7 bases respectively, with 10 bases between them. The chain's CDR3 is CASSPPRAANSPLHF. Written as DNA, the CDR3 is TGTGCCAGCTCACCACCTCGTGCGGCCAATTCACCCCTCCACTTT.

The genes are TRBV11-2 and TRBJ2-5; D might be TRBD2 (6 bases). V lost 5 bases and J 4 bases, leaving 23 bases between the germline ends. The germline CDR1 and CDR2 sequences are SGHAT and FQNNGV. The CDR3 spans 17 residues. CDR3 coding DNA: TGTGCCAGCAGCCTAACAACGATTCCCGGGAGCGGAGAGACCCAGTACTTC. Translated, it gives CASSLTTIPGSGETQYF. The complete variable domain, with remaining parts taken from reference TRBV11-2 and TRBJ2-5, reads EAGVAQSPRYKIIEKRQSVAFWCNPISGHATLYWYQQILGQGPKLLIQFQNNGVVDDSQLPKDRFSAERLKGVDSTLKIQPAKLEDSAVYLCASSLTTIPGSGETQYFGPGTRLLVL.

This clone was detected once. The chain combines TRBV4-2 with TRBJ2-2; 9 bases fit TRBD2. Trimming removed 4 bases from V and 6 bases from J; junction bases left unmatched: 9. CDR3 length: 16 residues. Germline CDR1 is LGHNA and CDR2 is YNFKEQ. CDR3 sequence: CASSPLAGVGSGELFF. For the CDR3, the DNA is TGTGCCAGCAGCCCATTAGCGGGAGTGGGCTCCGGGGAGCTGTTTTTT.

V and J are TRBV27 and TRBJ1-5; D ambiguous. In germline, CDR1 is MNHEY, CDR2 SMNVEV (reference sequence). This CDR3 has 12 amino acids. V lost 5 bases, J lost 9 bases, and 11 bases lay in between. In DNA form, the CDR3 reads TGTGCCAGCAGTGTCGTATCAGGGCCCCAGCATTTT. Translating it yields CASSVVSGPQHF.

This clone appeared a few times. V and J are TRBV6-5 and TRBJ1-1, with D maybe TRBD1 (6 bases). V was clipped by 7 bases and J by 3 bases, with 15 bases between them. This CDR3 spans 14 amino acids. CDR1 MNHEY and CDR2 SVGAGI come from the germline V gene. The CDR3 reads CASKVGTRDTEAFF. The CDR3, as DNA: TGTGCCAGCAAAGTCGGGACAAGGGACACTGAAGCTTTCTTT.

The chain employs TRBV30 and TRBJ1-5; TRBD1 agrees at 7 bases. Trimming removed 0 bases from V and 6 bases from J; junction bases left unmatched: 5. The CDR3 is 14 amino acids. Germline V CDR1 and CDR2: GTSNPN, SVGIG (reference sequence). CDR3 coding DNA: TGTGCCTGGAGTGTACAGACAGGGATTCAGCCCCAGCATTTT. It encodes CAWSVQTGIQPQHF.

The chain couples TRBV4-1 to TRBJ2-5; TRBD2 agrees at 11 bases. CDR1 is MGHRA and CDR2 is YSYEKL in the germline V gene. CDR3 length equals 16 residues. After removal of 0 bases from V and 5 bases from J, the junction contained 5 bases not matched to a gene. In nucleotides, the CDR3 is TGCGCCAGCAGCCAAGATCTAGCGGGAGGTCCGGAGACCCAGTACTTC. It translates to CASSQDLAGGPETQYF.

The V gene is TRBV15, the J gene TRBJ2-7; tentative D call: TRBD2 (5 bases). V was trimmed by 4 bases and J by 1 base, leaving 8 bases between them. The CDR3 is 13 amino acids. Germline-derived CDR1 and CDR2 are LNHNV and YYDKDF (reference sequence). Here the CDR3 reads CATSKDFSYEQYF. DNA of the CDR3: TGTGCCACCAGCAAGGACTTTTCCTACGAGCAGTACTTC. The entire variable domain, with the rest obtained from reference TRBV15 and TRBJ2-7, is as follows: DAMVIQNPRYQVTQFGKPVTLSCSQTLNHNVMYWYQQKSSQAPKLLFHYYDKDFNNEADTPDNFQSRRPNTSFCFLDIRSPGLGDTAMYLCATSKDFSYEQYFGPGTRLTVT.

The V gene is TRBV11-1, the J gene TRBJ1-2, with D unresolved. Germline V gene sequence: CDR1 SGHAT, CDR2 FQDESV (reference sequence). The CDR3 totals 15 residues. Trimming took off 3 bases at V and 1 base at J, with 12 bases between the two ends. DNA for the CDR3: TGTGCCAGCAGCTTCTCGGGAACCTTTAACTATGGCTACACCTTC. It is translated as CASSFSGTFNYGYTF.

V usage is TRBV6-5 and J usage is TRBJ2-2; 9 nucleotides agree with TRBD1. The CDR3 sequence is 16 residues long. Germline assignment: CDR1 MNHEY and CDR2 SVGAGI. The V segment lost 4 bases and the J segment 7 bases; nucleotides outside the gene matches: 10. CDR3 DNA: TGTGCCAGCAGTTTCAACAGGGGGCGGTTGGGCGGGGAGCTGTTTTTT. Its translation is CASSFNRGRLGGELFF.

V and J are TRBV4-1 and TRBJ2-1; D is uncertain. The V gene lost 0 bases and the J gene lost 7 bases, with 13 bases spanning the gap. From germline, CDR1 is MGHRA and CDR2 YSYEKL. This CDR3 is built from 15 residues. CDR3 in amino acids: CASSQEHYPINEQFF. In DNA form, the CDR3 reads TGCGCCAGCAGCCAAGAACACTATCCGATAAATGAGCAGTTCTTC.

The table lists this clone with a count of one. This chain links TRBV9 with TRBJ2-1; a weak D match, TRBD2 (6 bases). Trimming cost V 0 bases and J 7 bases, with 14 bases left between them. From germline, CDR1 is SGDLS and CDR2 YYNGEE. This CDR3 has 15 residues. CDR3 amino acids: CASSVVGLASNEQFF. CDR3 DNA: TGTGCCAGCAGCGTAGTGGGACTCGCTTCGAATGAGCAGTTCTTC.

The rearrangement links TRBV5-8 to TRBJ2-3, with 10 bases that match TRBD2. The length of the CDR3 is 18 residues. Germline CDR1 and CDR2: SGHTS and YDEGEE. Unmatched junction bases numbered 11, after V lost 4 bases and J lost 0 bases. In nucleotides, the CDR3 is TGTGCCAGCAGCGGCCGAGCGGGGGGGCCCCCGAGCACAGATACGCAGTATTTT. Translating gives CASSGRAGGPPSTDTQYF.

CDR3 amino acids: CASNQGVQPQHF. The CDR3 DNA follows: TGTGCCAGCAATCAAGGAGTTCAGCCCCAGCATTTT. The chain combines TRBV12-3 or TRBV12-4 with TRBJ1-5; D not resolved. The CDR3 has 12 amino acids. V gave up 7 bases and J gave up 6 bases, with 10 bases separating them.

The chain links TRBV5-4 to TRBJ2-1; possible D gene TRBD2, 6 bases. Germline V gene sequence: CDR1 SGHNT, CDR2 YYREEE (reference sequence). Deletions cut 0 bases from V and 12 bases from J, with 10 bases between. The CDR3 is made up of 12 amino acids. CDR3 protein: CASSLGDSRQFF. CDR3 coding DNA: TGTGCCAGCAGCTTGGGGGACTCCCGGCAGTTCTTC.

The count of this clone is one. The genes are TRBV7-9 and TRBJ2-5; 8 bases align to TRBD1. Germline V gene sequence: CDR1 SEHNR, CDR2 FQNEAQ (reference sequence). The V segment lost 6 bases and the J segment 1 base; nucleotides outside the gene matches: 4. This CDR3 has 14 amino acids. This chain's CDR3 is CASRSDRAQETQYF. The CDR3 bases are TGTGCCAGCAGGTCGGACAGGGCCCAAGAGACCCAGTACTTC.

J is TRBJ2-7 and V is TRBV27, with 8 bases matching TRBD1. Germline lookup yields CDR1 MNHEY and CDR2 SMNVEV (reference sequence). The length of the CDR3 is 15 residues. V was clipped by 3 bases and J by 9 bases; unmatched bases: 13. DNA for the CDR3: TGTGCCAGCAGTTTGTCCGGACAGGGTGGGTTCGCGCAGTACTTC. It is translated as CASSLSGQGGFAQYF.

This clone was recorded once. The gene calls are TRBV19 and TRBJ1-1; 10 nucleotides agree with TRBD1. With V trimmed by 6 bases and J by 4 bases, 8 bases remained unmatched. The CDR3 covers 15 residues. Germline V CDR1 and CDR2: LNHDA, SQIVND (reference sequence). The CDR3 DNA reads as TGTGCCAGTAGCCCCGCTGGGACAGGGGTCACTGAAGCTTTCTTT. Amino acid sequence: CASSPAGTGVTEAFF.

The rearrangement joins TRBV19 to TRBJ2-7, with no clear D. Germline CDR1 reads LNHDA; CDR2 reads SQIVND (reference sequence). CDR3 length equals 12 residues. V lost 7 bases, J lost 3 bases, and 10 bases lay in between. The CDR3 bases are TGTGCCAGTACCGGGTCTCACTACGAGCAGTACTTC. Translation: CASTGSHYEQYF.